This T cell receptor beta chain appears in the sequencing data of a study of naive CD8 T cells in extremely preterm neonates. Repertoires were generated with immunoSEQ multiplex PCR, while TCRdb's copy carries only in-frame clones and drops some. This sample has around 23,000 clones, with about 87% found just once. Extremely preterm births at roughly 23-28 weeks of gestation supplied the samples. The sample holds sorted live naive CD8+ CD45RA+CCR7+ T cells. With regard to this clone: Its antigen remains unknown.

Study-level findings and limits: Term neonates under 0.5%, young children 0.03%, adults approximately 0.0097%; preterm neonates shared 2.7%. Preterm infants showed shorter CDR3s, fewer N additions and less trimming than older groups.

The clonotype originates from a boy who was born preterm. Sequencing was done on a sample of naive CD8+ T cells from cord blood.

In nucleotides, the CDR3 is TGTGCCAGCAGCCAAGCCGGGACTAGCGGGTCCTACGAGCAGTACTTC. Protein sequence: CASSQAGTSGSYEQYF. The chain uses TRBV4-2 and TRBJ2-7; TRBD2 agrees at 12 bases. CDR1 and CDR2 from the germline V gene are LGHNA and YNFKEQ. The CDR3 is 16 amino acids. V was pared by 1 base and J by 1 base, with 2 bases of the junction left unmatched.